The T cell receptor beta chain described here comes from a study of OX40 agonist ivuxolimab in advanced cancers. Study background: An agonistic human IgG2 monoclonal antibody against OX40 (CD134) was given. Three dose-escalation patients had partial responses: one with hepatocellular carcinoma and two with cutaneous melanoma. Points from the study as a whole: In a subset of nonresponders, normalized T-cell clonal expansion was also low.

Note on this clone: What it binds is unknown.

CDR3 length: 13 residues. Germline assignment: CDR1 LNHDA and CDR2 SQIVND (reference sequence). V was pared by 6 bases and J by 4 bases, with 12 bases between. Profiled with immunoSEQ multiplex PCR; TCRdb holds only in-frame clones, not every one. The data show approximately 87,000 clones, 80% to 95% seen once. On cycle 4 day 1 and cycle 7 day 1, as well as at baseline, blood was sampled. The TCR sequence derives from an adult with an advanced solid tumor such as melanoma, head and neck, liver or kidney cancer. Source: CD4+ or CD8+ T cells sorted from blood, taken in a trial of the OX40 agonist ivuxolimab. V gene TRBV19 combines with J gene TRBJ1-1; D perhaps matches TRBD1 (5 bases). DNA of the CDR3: TGTGCCAGTAGCCCTAAAGGGGTCACTGAAGCTTTCTTT. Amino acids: CASSPKGVTEAFF.